Listed below are T cell receptor beta chains from one sample, sequenced in a study of blood T cell repertoires in COVID-19. Measured with immunoSEQ multiplex PCR; TCRdb has only the in-frame clones, and not every one. The sample yields 180,000 or so clones, around 88% seen once. The sequenced sample was peripheral blood. The receptors come from a woman in her twenties or thirties with acute or convalescent COVID-19. Each CDR3 is given with its conserved first and last residue. The D gene is left open where the match is weak. Not every row has a clone size; where given, it reads once, few, many or a size class.

d_call j_call v_call clone_size cdr3_aa cdr3_nt
TRBD1 TRBJ1-2 TRBV28 - CASTVLQGDYGYTF TGTGCCAGCACCGTTTTACAGGGGGACTATGGCTACACCTTC
- TRBJ2-7 TRBV2 - CAGQRDGAYEQYF TGTGCCGGACAGCGGGACGGGGCCTACGAGCAGTACTTC
- TRBJ1-6 TRBV5-1 - CASRTELNSPLHF TGCGCCTCGAGGACAGAACTTAATTCACCCCTCCACTTT
TRBD1 TRBJ1-5 TRBV15 - CATSSRDSHQPQHF TGTGCCACCAGTTCACGGGACAGCCATCAGCCCCAGCATTTT
- TRBJ2-7 TRBV7-2 - CASSLIAGPYEQYF TGTGCCAGCAGCTTAATAGCAGGGCCCTACGAGCAGTACTTC
- TRBJ2-1 TRBV25-1 once CASSDTSGSSYNEQFF TGTGCCAGCAGTGATACAAGCGGTAGCTCCTACAATGAGCAGTTCTTC
- TRBJ1-3 TRBV6-6 - CASSYDLGEAGNTIYF TGTGCCAGCAGTTACGACTTAGGGGAAGCCGGAAACACCATATATTTT
TRBD2 TRBJ2-7 TRBV30 - CAWSVGLAYEQYF TGTGCCTGGAGTGTAGGACTAGCCTACGAGCAGTACTTC
TRBD2 TRBJ2-7 TRBV7-2 - CASSLTGGLVAMEQYF TGTGCCAGCAGCTTAACGGGGGGGCTAGTCGCGATGGAGCAGTACTTC
- TRBJ2-7 TRBV15 once CATSRTLRGEQYF TGTGCCACCAGCAGAACCCTTCGGGGGGAGCAGTACTTC
- TRBJ2-1 TRBV5-1 - CASSLDSRANEQFF TGCGCCAGCAGCTTGGATTCGCGGGCCAATGAGCAGTTCTTC
TRBD1 TRBJ1-2 TRBV19 - CASRHRGSYGYTF TGTGCCAGTAGGCACAGGGGAAGCTATGGCTACACCTTC
TRBD2 TRBJ2-7 TRBV6-2/TRBV6-3 - CASSYQGLAGYEQYF TGTGCCAGCAGTTACCAGGGACTAGCGGGCTACGAGCAGTACTTC
TRBD1 TRBJ1-1 TRBV9 - CASSAGQVSNTEAFF TGTGCCAGCAGCGCTGGACAGGTTTCCAACACTGAAGCTTTCTTT
- TRBJ1-6 TRBV21-1 - CASSRGQGNSPLHF TGTGCCAGCAGCAGGGGACAGGGTAATTCACCCCTCCACTTT
- TRBJ2-2 TRBV2 - CASVVLKNTGELFF TGTGCCAGCGTGGTCCTAAAGAACACCGGGGAGCTGTTTTTT
- TRBJ2-5 TRBV19 - CATQETQYF TGTGCCACACAAGAGACCCAGTACTTC
TRBD2 TRBJ2-2 TRBV7-8 - CASSLAGGYTGELFF TGTGCCAGCAGCCTAGCGGGAGGATACACCGGGGAGCTGTTTTTT
- TRBJ2-5 TRBV6-5 - CASSYGRRGLQETQYF TGTGCCAGCAGTTACGGGCGCCGGGGTCTACAAGAGACCCAGTACTTC
- TRBJ2-2 TRBV7-2 - CASSFSGNGELFF TGTGCCAGCAGTTTTTCGGGAAACGGGGAGCTGTTTTTT
- TRBJ2-1 TRBV5-6 - CASNKLGFIYNEQFF TGTGCCAGCAACAAACTAGGGTTTATCTACAATGAGCAGTTCTTC
- TRBJ1-3 TRBV21-1 - CASRSSGNTIYF TGTGCCAGTCGGTCATCTGGAAACACCATATATTTT
- TRBJ2-7 TRBV5-1 - CASSHTRRAPSYEQYF TGCGCCAGCAGCCATACTAGGAGGGCCCCTTCCTACGAGCAGTACTTC
- TRBJ1-1 TRBV2 - CASSSQGRNTEAFF TGTGCCAGCAGTTCTCAGGGAAGGAACACTGAAGCTTTCTTT
- TRBJ2-2 TRBV19 - CASLGRRLTGELFF TGTGCCAGTCTAGGGAGGCGCCTAACCGGGGAGCTGTTTTTT
- TRBJ2-5 TRBV2 - CASSWQGVEETQYF TGTGCCAGCAGTTGGCAGGGTGTGGAAGAGACCCAGTACTTC
- TRBJ2-1 TRBV5-1 - CASRVSGSSYNEQFF TGCGCCAGCAGAGTTAGCGGAAGCTCCTACAATGAGCAGTTCTTC
- TRBJ2-1 TRBV30 - CAWSEFATNEQFF TGTGCCTGGAGTGAGTTCGCGACAAATGAGCAGTTCTTC
TRBD2 TRBJ2-2 TRBV9 - CASSGRLADTGELFF TGTGCCAGCAGCGGCCGGCTAGCGGACACCGGGGAGCTGTTTTTT
TRBD2 TRBJ2-3 TRBV5-1 - CASSLGGTTTDTQYF TGCGCCAGCAGCTTGGGTGGGACTACCACAGATACGCAGTATTTT
TRBD2 TRBJ2-5 TRBV28 - CASSPSAGEQETQYF TGTGCCAGCAGTCCCTCAGCGGGAGAACAAGAGACCCAGTACTTC
- TRBJ2-7 TRBV5-1 - CASSRLSSSGGLYEQYF TGCGCCAGCAGCCGATTGTCCTCTTCCGGGGGTTTATACGAGCAGTACTTC
- TRBJ1-3 TRBV11-2 - CASTQAGTRNTIYF TGTGCCAGCACCCAGGCGGGTACAAGAAACACCATATATTTT
- TRBJ2-1 TRBV5-1 - CASSLGSPGNEQFF TGCGCCAGCAGCTTGGGTTCCCCGGGGAATGAGCAGTTCTTC
- TRBJ1-2 TRBV5-1 - CASRLDRSYTF TGCGCCAGCAGATTAGACAGGAGCTACACCTTC
- TRBJ2-1 TRBV10-3 - CAISKTIFNEQFF TGTGCCATCAGTAAGACTATCTTCAATGAGCAGTTCTTC
- TRBJ2-1 TRBV9 - CASSRRSRDEQFF TGTGCCAGCAGCCGGCGAAGCCGGGATGAGCAGTTCTTC
- TRBJ2-4 TRBV6-6 - CASRTSVSDIQYF TGTGCCAGCAGAACTTCCGTGTCGGACATTCAGTACTTC
TRBD2 TRBJ2-1 TRBV3-1/TRBV3-2 - CASSLLAGGHEQFF TGTGCCAGCAGTCTTCTAGCGGGAGGGCATGAGCAGTTCTTC
TRBD2 TRBJ2-5 TRBV4-1 - CASSQVGLVRETQYF TGCGCCAGCAGCCAAGTGGGACTAGTGAGAGAGACCCAGTACTTC
- TRBJ1-5 TRBV2 - CASRGGRNSNQPQHF TGTGCCAGCAGGGGGGGACGGAATAGCAATCAGCCCCAGCATTTT
- TRBJ2-2 TRBV30 - CATRGTSNTGELFF TGTGCCACACGCGGGACCTCGAACACCGGGGAGCTGTTTTTT
TRBD1 TRBJ2-7 TRBV27 - CASRNRGTSYEQYF TGTGCCAGCAGAAACAGGGGCACGTCCTACGAGCAGTACTTC
- TRBJ2-7 TRBV24-1 - CATSDPNAGTFEQYF TGTGCCACCAGTGATCCAAACGCTGGGACTTTCGAGCAGTACTTC
- TRBJ2-6 TRBV4-2 - CASSPMGANVLTF TGTGCCAGCAGCCCCATGGGGGCCAACGTCCTGACTTTC
TRBD1 TRBJ1-5 TRBV18 - CASSPSRGDQPQHF TGTGCCAGCTCACCAAGCAGGGGGGATCAGCCCCAGCATTTT
TRBD1 TRBJ2-1 TRBV18 - CASSRQQGGSYNEQFF TGTGCCAGCTCACGCCAACAGGGGGGATCCTACAATGAGCAGTTCTTC
- TRBJ1-1 TRBV5-1 once CASSLAHRANTEAFF TGCGCCAGCAGCCTGGCCCACAGAGCGAACACTGAAGCTTTCTTT